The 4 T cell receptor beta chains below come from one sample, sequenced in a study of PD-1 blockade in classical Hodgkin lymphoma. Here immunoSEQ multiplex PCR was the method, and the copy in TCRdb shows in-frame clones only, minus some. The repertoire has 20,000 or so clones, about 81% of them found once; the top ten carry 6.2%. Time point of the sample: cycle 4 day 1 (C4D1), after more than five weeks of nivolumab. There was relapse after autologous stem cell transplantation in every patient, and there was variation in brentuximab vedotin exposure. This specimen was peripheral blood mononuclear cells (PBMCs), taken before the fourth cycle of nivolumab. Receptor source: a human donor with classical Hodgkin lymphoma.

CDR3 in amino acids: CASSGRQAFF. The CDR3 region has the DNA TGTGCCAGCAGCGGCCGCCAAGCTTTCTTT. J is TRBJ1-1 and V is TRBV5-8; D remains ambiguous. V gave up 4 bases and J gave up 9 bases, with 7 bases separating them. CDR1 is SGHTS and CDR2 is YDEGEE in the germline V gene. The CDR3 is made up of 10 amino acids.

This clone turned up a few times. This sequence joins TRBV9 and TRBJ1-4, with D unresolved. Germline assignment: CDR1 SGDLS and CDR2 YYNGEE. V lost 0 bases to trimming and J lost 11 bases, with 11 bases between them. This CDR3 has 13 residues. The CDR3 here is CASSVGPSYKLFF. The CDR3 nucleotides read TGTGCCAGCAGCGTAGGTCCTAGTTACAAACTGTTTTTT.

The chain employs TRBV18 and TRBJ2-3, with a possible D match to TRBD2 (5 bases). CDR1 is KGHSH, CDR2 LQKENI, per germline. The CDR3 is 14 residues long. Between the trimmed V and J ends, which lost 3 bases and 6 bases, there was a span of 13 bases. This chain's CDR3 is CASSPWAGGDTQYF. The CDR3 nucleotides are TGTGCCAGCTCACCGTGGGCTGGCGGGGATACGCAGTATTTT. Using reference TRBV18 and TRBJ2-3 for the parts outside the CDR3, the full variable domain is NAGVMQNPRHLVRRRGQEARLRCSPMKGHSHVYWYRQLPEEGLKFMVYLQKENIIDESGMPKERFSAEFPKEGPSILRIQQVVRGDSAAYFCASSPWAGGDTQYFGPGTRLTVL.

CDR3 DNA: TGTGCCAGCAGCGCGGACAGGGGCCCCTACGAGCAGTACTTC. It encodes CASSADRGPYEQYF. The V call is TRBV7-8, the J call TRBJ2-7; 9 nucleotides agree with TRBD1. V lost 5 bases to trimming and J lost 2 bases; unmatched junction nucleotides: 4. Germline V gives CDR1 SGHVS, CDR2 FQNEAQ. The CDR3 contains 14 residues.